Listed below are T cell receptor beta chains from one sample, sequenced in a study of blood T cell repertoires in COVID-19. Measured with immunoSEQ multiplex PCR; TCRdb has only the in-frame clones, and not every one. The repertoire holds about 220,000 clones, roughly 86% seen once, with about 9.4% in the top ten. Sequences were obtained from peripheral blood. These receptor sequences come from a woman aged 45 to 65 with COVID-19, enrolled during active disease. The CDR3 runs from the conserved cysteine through the conserved F or W. Fields, in order: CDR3 protein, V gene, J gene.

cdr3_aa: CASSGGTGHTEAFF
v_call: TRBV6-2/TRBV6-3
j_call: TRBJ1-1

cdr3_aa: CASRNLRDRERNTEAFF
v_call: TRBV2
j_call: TRBJ1-1

cdr3_aa: CASSGQLRGSDTQYF
v_call: TRBV5-4
j_call: TRBJ2-3

cdr3_aa: CASSVDNSGGANNEQFF
v_call: TRBV9
j_call: TRBJ2-1

cdr3_aa: CASSQDPRIGYEQFF
v_call: TRBV4-2
j_call: TRBJ2-1

cdr3_aa: CAMLSTSGANVLTF
v_call: TRBV10-3
j_call: TRBJ2-6

cdr3_aa: CASSFSGGHTGELFF
v_call: TRBV7-2
j_call: TRBJ2-2

cdr3_aa: CASSIQGGQPDTQYF
v_call: TRBV19
j_call: TRBJ2-3

cdr3_aa: CATSSRGSGTDTQYF
v_call: TRBV15
j_call: TRBJ2-3

cdr3_aa: CAWSAGTSGRSSYNEQFF
v_call: TRBV30
j_call: TRBJ2-1

cdr3_aa: CASSQLGGTQYF
v_call: TRBV5-1
j_call: TRBJ2-5

cdr3_aa: CASSEGGQNTDTQYF
v_call: TRBV7-9
j_call: TRBJ2-3

cdr3_aa: CACSRGGRTDYGYTF
v_call: TRBV30
j_call: TRBJ1-2

cdr3_aa: CASSLGDRVGSPLHF
v_call: TRBV5-4
j_call: TRBJ1-6

cdr3_aa: CASSPNFSPAGGNTIYF
v_call: TRBV5-1
j_call: TRBJ1-3

cdr3_aa: CASTTQGLTSTDTQYF
v_call: TRBV28
j_call: TRBJ2-3

cdr3_aa: CASSRQGELYGYTF
v_call: TRBV6-5
j_call: TRBJ1-2

cdr3_aa: CASSLTGDNSPLHF
v_call: TRBV5-1
j_call: TRBJ1-6

cdr3_aa: CASSFGANYGYTF
v_call: TRBV12-3/TRBV12-4
j_call: TRBJ1-2

cdr3_aa: CASSLASRGGLQETQYF
v_call: TRBV5-1
j_call: TRBJ2-5

cdr3_aa: CASSLAAADFYGYTF
v_call: TRBV5-5
j_call: TRBJ1-2

cdr3_aa: CSGHLTGGTIETQYF
v_call: TRBV29-1
j_call: TRBJ2-5

cdr3_aa: CASSLNGGLNTEAFF
v_call: TRBV27
j_call: TRBJ1-1

cdr3_aa: CASSPGRVDTQYF
v_call: TRBV11-3
j_call: TRBJ2-3

cdr3_aa: CAWSVGGTSNGYTF
v_call: TRBV30
j_call: TRBJ1-2

cdr3_aa: CASSSTGVLLGTDTQYF
v_call: TRBV13
j_call: TRBJ2-3

cdr3_aa: CASSQDLAAYNEQFF
v_call: TRBV3-1/TRBV3-2
j_call: TRBJ2-1

cdr3_aa: CASSEGRDTGELFF
v_call: TRBV10-2
j_call: TRBJ2-2

cdr3_aa: CASTPRVGNQPQHF
v_call: TRBV19
j_call: TRBJ1-5